The 4 T cell receptor beta chains reported below all come from one sample, sequenced in a study of blood T cell repertoires in COVID-19. Only in-frame clones appear in the TCRdb table, and some are missing; sequencing was by immunoSEQ multiplex PCR. The data hold 55,000 to 70,000 clones, with approximately 78% observed a single time. The sequenced sample consisted of peripheral blood. All receptors come from a man older than 75 with acute or convalescent COVID-19.

The chain is built from TRBV5-8 and TRBJ1-5, with D possibly being TRBD1 (6 bases). Germline CDR1 reads SGHTS; CDR2 reads YDEGEE. The CDR3 spans 15 residues. The V end was cut by 8 bases, the J end by 0 bases, with 15 bases between. The CDR3 bases are TGTGCCAGTAACACGGACAGCTATAGCAATCAGCCCCAGCATTTT. Translating gives CASNTDSYSNQPQHF.

V and J are TRBV28 and TRBJ2-7; D gene ambiguous. CDR1 is MDHEN, CDR2 SYDVKM, per germline. This CDR3 region has 18 residues. V was trimmed by 4 bases and J by 4 bases, leaving 26 bases between them. The DNA for the CDR3 is TGTGCCAGCAGTTCATATGGGCAAGTGCTAAGAATTGGTTACGAGCAGTACTTC. Protein sequence: CASSSYGQVLRIGYEQYF.

The genes are TRBV27 and TRBJ2-1, with 8 bases lining up with TRBD1. The CDR3 totals 16 residues. Germline CDR1 reads MNHEY; CDR2 reads SMNVEV (reference sequence). Unmatched junction bases numbered 14, after V lost 5 bases and J lost 8 bases. CDR3 region: CASSENRDRTSDEQFF. The CDR3 DNA sequence: TGTGCCAGCAGTGAAAACCGGGACAGGACATCGGATGAGCAGTTCTTC.

The DNA of the CDR3 is TGTGCCAGCAGCTTAGCTGCCACTCACGGCAATGAGCAGTTCTTC. Its protein is CASSLAATHGNEQFF. This sequence joins TRBV7-2 and TRBJ2-1, with D unclear. V lost 0 bases, J lost 6 bases, and 12 bases lay in between. The CDR3 is 15 residues long. Per the germline V gene, CDR1 is SGHTA and CDR2 is FQGNSA. Filled out from reference TRBV7-2 and TRBJ2-1, the complete variable domain reads GAGVSQSPSNKVTEKGKDVELRCDPISGHTALYWYRQSLGQGLEFLIYFQGNSAPDKSGLPSDRFSAERTGGSVSTLTIQRTQQEDSAVYLCASSLAATHGNEQFFGPGTRLTVL.